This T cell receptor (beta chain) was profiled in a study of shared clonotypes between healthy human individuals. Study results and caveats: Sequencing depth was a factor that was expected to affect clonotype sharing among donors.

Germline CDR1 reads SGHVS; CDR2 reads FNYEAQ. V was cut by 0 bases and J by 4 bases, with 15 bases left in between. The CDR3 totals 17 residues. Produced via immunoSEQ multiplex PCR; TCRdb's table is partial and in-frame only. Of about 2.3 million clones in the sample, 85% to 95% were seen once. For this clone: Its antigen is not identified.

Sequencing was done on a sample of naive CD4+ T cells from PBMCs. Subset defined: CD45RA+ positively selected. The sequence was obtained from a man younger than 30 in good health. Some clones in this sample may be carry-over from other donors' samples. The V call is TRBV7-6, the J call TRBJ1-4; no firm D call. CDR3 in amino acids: CASSLAFSAGGNEKLFF. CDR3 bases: TGTGCCAGCAGCTTAGCGTTCTCGGCAGGAGGTAATGAAAAACTGTTTTTT.